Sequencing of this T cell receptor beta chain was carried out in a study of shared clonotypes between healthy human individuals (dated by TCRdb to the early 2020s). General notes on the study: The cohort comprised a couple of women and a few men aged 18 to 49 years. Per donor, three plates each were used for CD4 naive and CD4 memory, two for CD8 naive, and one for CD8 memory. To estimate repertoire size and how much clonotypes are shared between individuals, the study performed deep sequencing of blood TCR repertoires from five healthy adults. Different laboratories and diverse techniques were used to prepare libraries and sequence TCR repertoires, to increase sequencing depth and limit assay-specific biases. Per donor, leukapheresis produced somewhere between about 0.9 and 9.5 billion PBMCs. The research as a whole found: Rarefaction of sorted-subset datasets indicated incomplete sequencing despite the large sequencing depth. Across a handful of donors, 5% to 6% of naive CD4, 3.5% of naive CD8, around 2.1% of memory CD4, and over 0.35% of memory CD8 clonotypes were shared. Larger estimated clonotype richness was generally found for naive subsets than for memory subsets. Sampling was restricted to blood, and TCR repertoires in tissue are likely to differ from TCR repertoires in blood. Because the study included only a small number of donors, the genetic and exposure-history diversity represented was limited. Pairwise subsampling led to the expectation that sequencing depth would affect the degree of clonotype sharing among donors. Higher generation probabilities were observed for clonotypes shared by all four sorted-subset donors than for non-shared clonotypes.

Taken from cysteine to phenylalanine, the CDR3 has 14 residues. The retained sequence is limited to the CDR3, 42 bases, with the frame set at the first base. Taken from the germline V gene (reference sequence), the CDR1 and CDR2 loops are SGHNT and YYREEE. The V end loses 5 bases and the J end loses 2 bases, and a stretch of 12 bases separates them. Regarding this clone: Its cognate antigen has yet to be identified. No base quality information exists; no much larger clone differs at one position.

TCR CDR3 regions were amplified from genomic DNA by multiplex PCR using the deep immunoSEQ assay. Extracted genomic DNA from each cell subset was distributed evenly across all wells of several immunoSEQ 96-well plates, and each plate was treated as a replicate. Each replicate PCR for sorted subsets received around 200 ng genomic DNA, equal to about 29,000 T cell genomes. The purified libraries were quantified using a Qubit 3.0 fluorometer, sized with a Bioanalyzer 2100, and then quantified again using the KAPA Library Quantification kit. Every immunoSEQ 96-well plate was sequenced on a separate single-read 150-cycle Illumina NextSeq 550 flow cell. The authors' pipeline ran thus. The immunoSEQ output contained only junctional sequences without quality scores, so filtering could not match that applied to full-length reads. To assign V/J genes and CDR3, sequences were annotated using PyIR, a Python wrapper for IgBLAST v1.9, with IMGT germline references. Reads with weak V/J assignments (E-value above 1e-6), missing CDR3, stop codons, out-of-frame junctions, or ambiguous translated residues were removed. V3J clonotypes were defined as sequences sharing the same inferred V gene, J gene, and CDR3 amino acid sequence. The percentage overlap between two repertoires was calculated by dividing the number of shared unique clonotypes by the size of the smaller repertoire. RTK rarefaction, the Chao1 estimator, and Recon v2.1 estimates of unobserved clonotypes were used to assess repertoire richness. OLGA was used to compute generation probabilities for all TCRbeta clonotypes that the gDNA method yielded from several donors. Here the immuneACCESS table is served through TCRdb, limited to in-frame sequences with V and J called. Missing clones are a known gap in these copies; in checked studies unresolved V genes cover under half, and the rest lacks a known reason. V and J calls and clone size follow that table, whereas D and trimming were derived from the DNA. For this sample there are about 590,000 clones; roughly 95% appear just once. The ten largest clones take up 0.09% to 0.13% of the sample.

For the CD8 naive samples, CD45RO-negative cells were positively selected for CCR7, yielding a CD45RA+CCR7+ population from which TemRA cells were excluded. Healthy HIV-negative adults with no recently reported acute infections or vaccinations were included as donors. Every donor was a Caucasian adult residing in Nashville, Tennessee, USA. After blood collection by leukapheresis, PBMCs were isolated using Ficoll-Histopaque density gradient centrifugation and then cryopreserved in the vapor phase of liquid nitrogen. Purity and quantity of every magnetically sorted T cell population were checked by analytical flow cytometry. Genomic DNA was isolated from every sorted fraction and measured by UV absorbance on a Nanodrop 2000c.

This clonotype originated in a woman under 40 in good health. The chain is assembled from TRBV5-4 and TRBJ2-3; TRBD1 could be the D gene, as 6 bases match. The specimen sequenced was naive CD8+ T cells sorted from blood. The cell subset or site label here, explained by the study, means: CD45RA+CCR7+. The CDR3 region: CASRDGQFTDTQYF. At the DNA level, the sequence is TGTGCCAGCAGGGATGGACAGTTCACAGATACGCAGTATTTT.